This T cell receptor (beta chain) was found in a study of blood T cell repertoires in COVID-19. TCRdb's copy holds only in-frame clones and misses some; the assay was immunoSEQ multiplex PCR. The sample lists 200,000 to 300,000 clones; around 84% were seen once. The CDR3 spans 11 residues. Trimming pared 6 bases from V and 5 bases from J, leaving 7 bases between. In germline, CDR1 is SEHNR, CDR2 FQNEAQ (reference sequence). The sequencing sample was made of peripheral blood. This TCR derives from a woman aged 40 to 50 who had recovered from COVID-19. The genes are TRBV7-9 and TRBJ2-5; D call uncertain. CDR3 in DNA: TGTGCCAGCAGTTCCGTTGAGACCCAGTACTTC. Amino acid sequence: CASSSVETQYF.